This T cell receptor beta chain comes out of a study of cytomegalovirus exposure and HLA in healthy donors. Findings of the study overall: A few chains tied to CMV proved CMV antigen-specific in vitro. Most TCR sequences proved rare, with some public TCRs found in many donors.

Germline V gene data show CDR1 as SQVTM and CDR2 as ANQGSEA. The V gene end was trimmed by 4 bases and the J gene end by 2 bases; junction bases not matched to a gene: 16. The CDR3 is 18 amino acids. As for this clone: Its specificity is not known.

Only in-frame clones appear in the TCRdb table, and some are missing; sequencing was by immunoSEQ multiplex PCR. The table lists roughly 280,000 clones, approximately 83% of them singletons. The chain couples TRBV29-1 to TRBJ2-7; 11 bases match TRBD1. Sequencing was done on a sample of PBMCs. This TCR was recovered from a woman between 18 and 29 years old in good health and CMV-seronegative. Written as DNA, the CDR3 is TGCAGCGTTGTTGGCTTGGACAGGGGGCGGGAAATCCCCTACGAGCAGTACTTC. This sequence encodes CSVVGLDRGREIPYEQYF.